One sample yielded the 11 T cell receptor beta chains listed below, sequenced in a study of T cells in Graves' hyperthyroidism and ophthalmopathy. TCR beta CDR3 sequences were amplified from RNA transcripts. The primer set for the first-round RT-PCR of the TCR CDR3 was HTBI. One entry per CDR3 protein results from TCRdb running MiXCR on the multiplex PCR reads. The sample holds about 340,000 distinct CDR3 sequences, 15% to 20% seen once. Sequences were obtained from blood. These receptors all come from a woman aged 50 to 60 with Graves' hyperthyroidism.

This clonotype appeared many times. The J gene is TRBJ2-7, the V gene TRBV6-2 or TRBV6-3, with 7 bases that match TRBD2. Germline CDR1 reads MNHEY; CDR2 reads SVGEGT. The CDR3 has 15 residues. The trim removed 1 base at V and 0 bases at J, leaving 3 bases unmatched. CDR3 sequence reads: CASSYWRDYSYEQYF. The CDR3 coding sequence is TGTGCCAGCAGTTACTGGCGGGACTACTCCTACGAGCAGTACTTC.

Ten or more counts support this clonotype. The chain is built from TRBV18 and TRBJ1-5; D is unresolved. Germline V gene lookup returns CDR1 KGHSH and CDR2 LQKENI. Trimming removed 5 bases at V and 1 base at J, with 9 bases between. This CDR3 contains 14 residues. The CDR3 is CASSVGRSNQPQHF. CDR3 nucleotides: TGTGCCAGCTCAGTGGGGAGAAGCAATCAGCCCCAGCATTTT.

In this sample, this clonotype turned up many times. The gene calls are TRBV7-8 and TRBJ2-1; a weak D match, TRBD1 (5 bases). Trimming shortened V by 4 bases and J by 4 bases, and 17 bases separated the two germline ends. The V gene's germline CDR1 is SGHVS and CDR2 FQNEAQ. The CDR3 is 16 residues long. As DNA, the CDR3 is TGTGCCAGCAGCTCTGGGGCTAGGTCGGAGTACAATGAGCAGTTCTTC. This encodes CASSSGARSEYNEQFF.

This chain uses TRBV6-1 with TRBJ2-1; D is unresolved. V lost 0 bases and J 8 bases, leaving 8 bases between the germline ends. Germline V gene data show CDR1 as MNHNS and CDR2 as SASEGT. The CDR3 has 13 amino acids. This chain's CDR3 is CASSEAPRDEQFF. The CDR3 nucleotides read TGTGCCAGCAGTGAAGCTCCACGCGATGAGCAGTTCTTC.

This clonotype was seen a handful of times. Mismatch with germline at one junction end may stem from a read error. The rearrangement links TRBV7-8 to TRBJ2-5; D may correspond to TRBD1 or TRBD2 (5 bases each). This CDR3 is built from 15 residues. In germline, CDR1 is SGHVS, CDR2 FQNEAQ. The DNA of the CDR3 is TGCGCCAGCAGCCAAGATGGGACCCACCAAGAGACCCAGTACTTC. Its protein product is CASSQDGTHQETQYF.

Turning to this clonotype: A much larger clone differs from this one at a single base, so this may be a read error. The rearrangement links TRBV3-1 to TRBJ2-5, with TRBD2 matching over 7 bases. Germline CDR1 and CDR2: LGHDT and YNNKEL (reference sequence). This CDR3 has 14 residues. The junction had 9 bases not matched to a gene; V was cut back by 6 bases and J by 5 bases. This CDR3 reads CASRDGRGGETQYF. The CDR3 DNA reads as TGTGCCAGCAGGGACGGGCGGGGAGGGGAGACCCAGTACTTC.

This clonotype was recorded many times. The chain employs TRBV3-1 and TRBJ2-5; D is unclear. CDR3 size: 15 residues. Looked up from germline, CDR1 is LGHDT and CDR2 is YNNKEL (reference sequence). Trimming took 3 bases from V and 0 from J, leaving 11 bases between them. Here the CDR3 DNA reads TGTGCCAGCAGCCATATCGAGGTGTACCAAGAGACCCAGTACTTC. This gives the protein CASSHIEVYQETQYF.

This clonotype came up many times. The V and J genes are TRBV20-1 and TRBJ2-4; unclear D gene. Germline V gives CDR1 DFQATT, CDR2 SNEGSKA (reference sequence). CDR3 length equals 14 residues. Trimming pared 0 bases from V and 3 bases from J, leaving 9 bases between. The CDR3 DNA sequence: TGCAGTGCTAGAGAGGAACTGGGCAAAAACATTCAGTACTTC. Translating it yields CSAREELGKNIQYF.

The rearrangement links TRBV20-1 to TRBJ2-1, with D perhaps TRBD1 (6 bases). The V end was cut by 4 bases, the J end by 5 bases, with 18 bases between. The germline gives CDR1 DFQATT, CDR2 SNEGSKA (reference sequence). There are 15 residues in the CDR3. The CDR3 is CSATKPFSGDNEQFF. As DNA, the CDR3 is TGCAGTGCTACTAAGCCCTTCTCAGGGGACAATGAGCAGTTCTTC.

At least ten counts were recorded for this clonotype. The chain combines TRBV11-2 with TRBJ2-1, with 13 bases identical to TRBD2. CDR3 size: 15 residues. V lost 3 bases, J lost 8 bases, and 4 bases stayed unmatched. CDR1 and CDR2 (germline): SGHAT, FQNNGV. CDR3 loop: CASSFTSGGGDEQFF. CDR3 nucleotide sequence: TGTGCCAGCAGCTTCACTAGCGGGGGGGGGGATGAGCAGTTCTTC. The whole variable domain, filled in from reference TRBV11-2 and TRBJ2-1, reads EAGVAQSPRYKIIEKRQSVAFWCNPISGHATLYWYQQILGQGPKLLIQFQNNGVVDDSQLPKDRFSAERLKGVDSTLKIQPAKLEDSAVYLCASSFTSGGGDEQFFGPGTRLTVL.

The chain uses TRBV7-9 and TRBJ2-1; 8 bases line up with TRBD2. The CDR3 spans 14 residues. CDR1 is SEHNR and CDR2 is FQNEAQ in the germline V gene (reference sequence). The J segment lost 5 bases and the V segment lost 7 bases, leaving 7 bases of the junction unmatched. The CDR3 protein is CASTETSGDNEQFF. The CDR3 DNA reads TGTGCCAGCACCGAAACTAGCGGCGACAATGAGCAGTTCTTC.